One T cell receptor beta chain is described in this entry. Antigen: not known. Measured with immunoSEQ multiplex PCR; TCRdb has only the in-frame clones, and not every one. The repertoire includes about 7,700 clones, around 82% of them detected once, and roughly 28% sits in the top ten. Germline CDR1 is SGHNT and CDR2 is YENEEA. This CDR3 region has 15 residues. The ends were cut back, 1 base at V and 4 bases at J, with 11 bases in the middle. This sample is drawn from a study of T cell repertoires in ileal Crohn's disease. Whole-study context: Each sample's TCRB immunosequencing used about 500 nanograms of biopsy DNA. Notes on the study in general: Sorted CD8 T cells held more high-frequency clones than CD4. Compared with non-smokers, active smokers at surgery showed more clonal expansions.

Described time point: proximal margin of the surgical specimen (macroscopically non-inflamed). This TCR was recovered from an adult with Crohn's disease. Sequencing input: ileal tissue. The chain recombines TRBV11-3 with TRBJ2-1, with D possibly matching TRBD2 (6 bases). CDR3 nucleotide sequence: TGTGCCAGCAGCTTAGTTGGCGGGAATTACAATGAGCAGTTCTTC. Translation: CASSLVGGNYNEQFF.